The 17 T cell receptor beta chains below were found in one sample sequenced in a study of resident and recirculating memory T cells in vitiligo. The table came from immunoSEQ multiplex PCR; TCRdb's copy has only in-frame clones and leaves some out. Of approximately 69,000 clones listed, just over 90% are singletons. The specimen was blood. The receptors come from a male donor with vitiligo.

The V gene is TRBV9, the J gene TRBJ1-1; D might be TRBD1 (6 bases). Germline V lookup: CDR1 SGDLS, CDR2 YYNGEE. Trimming stripped 0 bases from V and 0 bases from J, with 9 bases between. The CDR3 runs to 15 residues. For the CDR3, the DNA is TGTGCCAGCAGCGTAGGTGGGGGCATGAACACTGAAGCTTTCTTT. Translating it yields CASSVGGGMNTEAFF.

The chain joins TRBV6-5 to TRBJ1-1; D gene ambiguous. V was cut by 8 bases and J by 3 bases, with 13 bases left in between. CDR1 and CDR2 (germline): MNHEY, SVGAGI. The CDR3 covers 13 residues. The CDR3 region is CASSYTEYTEAFF. CDR3 DNA: TGTGCCAGCTCCTACACGGAGTACACTGAAGCTTTCTTT.

As to this clone: The sample contains more than one DNA sequence encoding this CDR3. This chain's CDR3 is CASSLTGEGYEQYF. The CDR3 bases are TGCGCCAGCAGCTTGACGGGGGAGGGCTACGAGCAGTACTTC. This chain links TRBV5-1 with TRBJ2-7; 7 nucleotides line up with TRBD2. CDR1 is SGHRS, CDR2 YFSETQ, per germline. V shed 1 base and J 3 bases; nucleotides not matched to a gene: 4. The length of the CDR3 is 14 residues. Based on the CDR3 plus reference TRBV5-1 and TRBJ2-7, the full variable domain is KAGVTQTPRYLIKTRGQQVTLSCSPISGHRSVSWYQQTPGQGLQFLFEYFSETQRNKGNFPGRFSGRQFSNSRSEMNVSTLELGDSALYLCASSLTGEGYEQYFGPGTRLTVT.

CDR3 coding DNA: TGTGCCAGCAGCCAAAGGTGGACTAGCGGGCCGAACACCGGGGAGCTGTTTTTT. The encoded protein is CASSQRWTSGPNTGELFF. The rearrangement links TRBV4-2 to TRBJ2-2, with 11 nucleotides matching TRBD2. This CDR3 comprises 18 residues. Germline CDR1 and CDR2: LGHNA and YNFKEQ. V lost 2 bases and J lost 0; bases outside the gene matches: 5.

V usage is TRBV2 and J usage is TRBJ1-6; 7 bases agree with TRBD1. Germline assignment: CDR1 SNHLY and CDR2 FYNNEI. J lost 0 bases, V lost 5 bases, and 4 bases had no gene match. The CDR3 is 16 amino acids. The CDR3 region is CASSLDRSSYNSPLHF. CDR3 DNA: TGTGCCAGCAGTCTGGACAGGAGCTCCTATAATTCACCCCTCCACTTT.

This clone has only a few counts. The chain recombines TRBV6-6 with TRBJ1-1; D remains unclear. CDR1 is MNHNY, CDR2 SVGAGI, per germline (reference sequence). The ends were cut back, 4 bases at V and 4 bases at J, with 16 bases in the middle. This CDR3 is 15 amino acids long. CDR3 amino acids: CASSFLTSSGTEAFF. The CDR3, as DNA: TGTGCCAGCAGTTTCCTGACCTCTTCGGGCACTGAAGCTTTCTTT.

The chain employs TRBV28 and TRBJ1-1; weak D call: TRBD1 (6 bases). The CDR3 contains 14 residues. Trimming shortened V by 3 bases and J by 3 bases, and 11 bases separated the two germline ends. Germline values: CDR1 MDHEN, CDR2 SYDVKM. The CDR3 reads CASSFSPGDTEAFF. CDR3 bases: TGTGCCAGCAGTTTCTCTCCAGGGGACACTGAAGCTTTCTTT.

This clone turned up a few times. The rearrangement uses TRBV7-6 and TRBJ1-1; D uncertain. The V end was cut by 1 base, the J end by 1 base, with 10 bases between. The CDR3 totals 15 residues. Germline assignment: CDR1 SGHVS and CDR2 FNYEAQ. The CDR3 nucleotides are TGTGCCAGCAGCTTAGGTCCCCTAGGGAACACTGAAGCTTTCTTT. Its protein product is CASSLGPLGNTEAFF.

The rearrangement joins TRBV7-8 to TRBJ2-2; 8 bases agree with TRBD1. In germline, CDR1 is SGHVS, CDR2 FQNEAQ. The CDR3 spans 17 residues. The V and J ends lost 5 bases and 4 bases, in that order; junction bases with no gene match: 12. The CDR3 is CASSVQTGAAFTGELFF. The CDR3, as DNA: TGTGCCAGCAGCGTACAGACAGGGGCCGCCTTCACCGGGGAGCTGTTTTTT.

This chain uses TRBV7-9 with TRBJ2-7; TRBD1 aligns across 10 bases. CDR1 and CDR2 (germline): SEHNR, FQNEAQ (reference sequence). The J segment lost 3 bases and the V segment lost 0 bases, leaving 2 bases of the junction unmatched. CDR3 size: 15 residues. In DNA, the CDR3 is TGTGCCAGCAGCTTAGCCGGGACAGGGGACTACGAGCAGTACTTC. It encodes CASSLAGTGDYEQYF.

The chain has TRBV4-2 and TRBJ2-7, with a possible D match to TRBD1 (5 bases). There are 15 residues in the CDR3. Trimming shortened V by 0 bases and J by 6 bases, and 15 bases separated the two germline ends. The V gene's germline CDR1 is LGHNA and CDR2 YNFKEQ. CDR3 sequence reads: CASSQDYGRASEQYF. DNA for the CDR3: TGTGCCAGCAGCCAAGATTATGGCAGGGCGAGCGAGCAGTACTTC.

This clone appeared a single time. The V call is TRBV4-3, the J call TRBJ2-1; 8 nucleotides agree with TRBD2. CDR1 and CDR2 (germline): LGHNA, YSLEER. With 0 bases clipped from V and 8 bases from J, the junction kept 12 bases outside the gene matches. The CDR3 length is 17 residues. CDR3 nucleotide sequence: TGCGCCAGCAGCCAAGATCTACGGGGGGGCCAGGGTGATGAGCAGTTCTTC. Amino acid sequence: CASSQDLRGGQGDEQFF.

This clone has only one observation. This rearrangement joins TRBV4-3 to TRBJ1-3; the D gene is possibly TRBD1 (6 bases). Germline CDR1 LGHNA, CDR2 YSLEER. Between the trimmed V and J ends, which lost 3 bases and 0 bases, there was a span of 12 bases. This CDR3 region has 16 residues. The CDR3 region has the DNA TGCGCCAGCAGCCAGCCGGGACAAGACTCTGGAAACACCATATATTTT. Protein product: CASSQPGQDSGNTIYF.

The V and J genes are TRBV4-3 and TRBJ2-7, with 11 bases that match TRBD2. Germline-derived CDR1 and CDR2 are LGHNA and YSLEER. The CDR3 covers 16 residues. V shed 0 bases and J 2 bases; nucleotides not matched to a gene: 3. The CDR3 DNA follows: TGCGCCAGCAGCCAAGAGCTAGCGGGGGGACCCTACGAGCAGTACTTC. It codes for CASSQELAGGPYEQYF.

CDR3 DNA: TGTGCCAGCAGCTTAGGACGATTAGCGAACACTGAAGCTTTCTTT. This encodes CASSLGRLANTEAFF. The chain has TRBV7-2 and TRBJ1-1, with unresolved D. The CDR3 spans 15 residues. Trimming left V 1 base short and J 1 base short, with 10 bases between. The V gene's germline CDR1 is SGHTA and CDR2 FQGNSA.

This chain joins TRBV9 and TRBJ2-7; 9 positions match TRBD1. The CDR3 has 14 residues. The J segment lost 3 bases and the V segment lost 5 bases, leaving 6 bases of the junction unmatched. Germline V gives CDR1 SGDLS, CDR2 YYNGEE. This chain's CDR3 is CASSPGQGNYEQYF. CDR3 nucleotide sequence: TGTGCCAGCAGTCCGGGACAGGGAAACTACGAGCAGTACTTC. Filled out from reference TRBV9 and TRBJ2-7, the complete variable domain reads DSGVTQTPKHLITATGQRVTLRCSPRSGDLSVYWYQQSLDQGLQFLIQYYNGEERAKGNILERFSAQQFPDLHSELNLSSLELGDSALYFCASSPGQGNYEQYFGPGTRLTVT.

This CDR3 is CAISESPSKGAGEQFF. The CDR3 coding sequence is TGTGCCATCAGTGAAAGTCCGAGCAAGGGGGCGGGTGAGCAGTTCTTC. This chain joins TRBV10-3 and TRBJ2-1, with 7 bases fitting TRBD1. The CDR3 runs to 16 residues. The V gene end was trimmed by 3 bases and the J gene end by 9 bases; junction bases not matched to a gene: 14. Germline V CDR1 and CDR2: ENHRY, SYGVKD.